The 5 T cell receptor beta chains listed next were all sequenced from one sample in a study of shared clonotypes between healthy human individuals. Terminally differentiated effector memory CD45RA+ cells were left out of the naive CD8 fraction, which was CD45RO-negative and positively selected for CCR7. Produced via immunoSEQ multiplex PCR; TCRdb's table is partial and in-frame only. This sample has some 2,000,000 clones, with approximately 94% found just once. The sample taken for sequencing was naive CD8+ T cells sorted from blood. The receptors shown here come from a young man in good health.

This sequence joins TRBV27 and TRBJ1-6; possibly TRBD1 for D (5 bases). Germline assignment: CDR1 MNHEY and CDR2 SMNVEV (reference sequence). V lost 3 bases and J lost 8, with 20 bases in between. The CDR3 covers 17 residues. The CDR3 loop reads CASSLGPREGHYSPLHF. The CDR3 coding sequence is TGTGCCAGCAGTTTGGGTCCCCGGGAGGGGCACTATTCACCCCTCCACTTT.

This chain links TRBV7-9 with TRBJ2-7, with 8 nucleotides matching TRBD1. Germline lookup yields CDR1 SEHNR and CDR2 FQNEAQ (reference sequence). The CDR3 covers 15 residues. The V segment lost 0 bases and the J segment 6 bases; nucleotides outside the gene matches: 7. This CDR3 reads CASSLAQGASSEQYF. CDR3 coding DNA: TGTGCCAGCAGCTTAGCGCAGGGGGCCAGTTCCGAGCAGTACTTC.

A word on this clone: Different DNA sequences within this sample yield the same CDR3. The chain uses TRBV30 and TRBJ2-7; 9 positions match TRBD1. The length of the CDR3 is 12 residues. The junction had 1 base not matched to a gene; V was cut back by 4 bases and J by 3 bases. Germline V lookup: CDR1 GTSNPN, CDR2 SVGIG (reference sequence). The CDR3 DNA follows: TGTGCCTGGACGGGACAGGGCTACGAGCAGTACTTC. It yields the protein CAWTGQGYEQYF.

The J gene is TRBJ2-1, the V gene TRBV10-3, with 12 nucleotides matching TRBD2. The V segment lost 6 bases and the J segment 3 bases; nucleotides outside the gene matches: 9. From germline, CDR1 is ENHRY and CDR2 SYGVKD. This CDR3 comprises 17 residues. CDR3 nucleotide sequence: TGTGCCATCAGGGACCCTAGCGGGAGGGCAAACTACAATGAGCAGTTCTTC. Protein sequence: CAIRDPSGRANYNEQFF.

V gene TRBV6-6 combines with J gene TRBJ2-7, with D possibly being TRBD1 (6 bases). Germline assignment: CDR1 MNHNY and CDR2 SVGAGI (reference sequence). V shed 2 bases and J shed 7 bases, with 15 bases lying between them. The CDR3 has 14 amino acids. CDR3 DNA sequence: TGTGCCAGCAGTTACGATTTCTTAGGGGGAGAGCAGTACTTC. Encoded protein: CASSYDFLGGEQYF.